Following are 17 T cell receptor beta chains from one sample sequenced in a study of OX40 agonist ivuxolimab in advanced cancers. This table comes from immunoSEQ multiplex PCR, and its TCRdb copy is limited to in-frame clones, with some not included. Of around 80,000 clones listed, approximately 92% were seen once; the top ten hold over 8.5%. The source material was CD4+ or CD8+ T cells sorted from blood, sampled in a trial of the OX40 agonist ivuxolimab. These receptor sequences come from an adult with an advanced solid tumor such as melanoma, head and neck, liver or kidney cancer.

The chain has TRBV7-9 and TRBJ2-5; D may correspond to TRBD1 or TRBD2 (6 bases each). The CDR3 sequence is 16 residues long. CDR1 and CDR2 (germline): SEHNR, FQNEAQ (reference sequence). The ends were cut back, 1 base at V and 1 base at J, with 13 bases in the middle. CDR3 nucleotide sequence: TGTGCCAGCAGCTTAGTGACGGGGGCGCGCCAAGAGACCCAGTACTTC. Its translation is CASSLVTGARQETQYF.

V usage is TRBV5-1 and J usage is TRBJ1-1, with D perhaps matching TRBD1 (5 bases). Germline CDR1 reads SGHRS; CDR2 reads YFSETQ. The CDR3 length is 13 residues. V gave up 6 bases and J gave up 4 bases, with 13 bases separating them. Written as DNA, the CDR3 is TGCGCCAGCATAGAATGGGGGGGCACTGAAGCTTTCTTT. As protein: CASIEWGGTEAFF.

This rearrangement joins TRBV7-8 to TRBJ2-2; 8 nucleotides align to TRBD2. CDR3 size: 17 residues. Germline assignment: CDR1 SGHVS and CDR2 FQNEAQ. After removal of 1 base from V and 4 bases from J, the junction contained 8 bases not matched to a gene. The chain's CDR3 is CASSLVSRGGPTGELFF. The CDR3 nucleotides read TGTGCCAGCAGCTTAGTCAGCCGGGGGGGCCCCACCGGGGAGCTGTTTTTT.

This clone was recorded once. The chain recombines TRBV6-1 with TRBJ2-7; weak D call: TRBD2 (6 bases). The CDR3 runs 16 residues. Germline CDR1 MNHNS, CDR2 SASEGT. With 2 bases removed from V and 7 bases from J, the gap between germline ends came to 21 bases. The CDR3 is CASSELDSQLGGEQYF. The CDR3 nucleotides read TGTGCCAGCAGTGAACTTGACAGCCAACTTGGAGGGGAGCAGTACTTC.

The V call is TRBV6-1, the J call TRBJ2-2; D possibly corresponds to TRBD2 (5 bases). The V gene lost 4 bases and the J gene lost 6 bases, with 12 bases spanning the gap. Per the germline V gene, CDR1 is MNHNS and CDR2 is SASEGT. The CDR3 runs to 14 residues. CDR3 in amino acids: CASSAGSGAGELFF. In nucleotides, the CDR3 is TGTGCCAGCAGTGCGGGGAGCGGTGCCGGGGAGCTGTTTTTT.

The rearrangement links TRBV29-1 to TRBJ2-7, with TRBD1 matching over 9 bases. J lost 2 bases, V lost 5 bases, and 7 bases had no gene match. CDR1 and CDR2 (germline): SQVTM, ANQGSEA. The CDR3 is made up of 14 amino acids. CDR3 sequence: CSVWGDRDPYEQYF. CDR3 coding DNA: TGCAGCGTTTGGGGGGACAGGGACCCCTACGAGCAGTACTTC.

The J gene is TRBJ2-1, the V gene TRBV7-9, with a weak D call TRBD2 (6 bases). The germline CDR1 and CDR2 sequences are SEHNR and FQNEAQ (reference sequence). CDR3 size: 18 residues. The ends were cut back, 4 bases at V and 0 bases at J, with 19 bases in the middle. In DNA, the CDR3 is TGTGCCAGCAGCTCCCCATTTAGGCGGGGTAGCTCCTACAATGAGCAGTTCTTC. It encodes CASSSPFRRGSSYNEQFF.

This clone was picked up a small number of times. CDR3 residues: CASTVGGGQPQHF. The CDR3 DNA follows: TGTGCCAGCACGGTGGGGGGCGGGCAGCCCCAGCATTTT. The rearrangement joins TRBV7-9 to TRBJ1-5; tentatively, D is TRBD1 (6 bases). CDR1 SEHNR and CDR2 FQNEAQ come from the germline V gene (reference sequence). This CDR3 contains 13 residues. Trimming shortened V by 7 bases and J by 7 bases, and 14 bases separated the two germline ends.

This chain uses TRBV11-2 with TRBJ1-1; D remains ambiguous. This CDR3 spans 10 amino acids. The V end was cut by 6 bases, the J end by 8 bases, with 7 bases between. Germline CDR1 reads SGHAT; CDR2 reads FQNNGV. This CDR3 reads CASRETEAFF. The CDR3 DNA reads as TGTGCCAGCAGAGAAACCGAAGCTTTCTTT.

This clone was seen once. The chain joins TRBV27 to TRBJ2-7; a weak D match, TRBD1 (5 bases). The CDR3 is 14 residues long. Between the trimmed V and J ends, which lost 5 bases and 1 base, there was a span of 12 bases. Germline V gene lookup returns CDR1 MNHEY and CDR2 SMNVEV (reference sequence). CDR3 residues: CASSPRTLSYEQYF. Written as DNA, the CDR3 is TGTGCCAGCAGTCCGCGGACACTATCCTACGAGCAGTACTTC.

The chain employs TRBV4-1 and TRBJ1-5; 11 bases line up with TRBD1. This CDR3 has 14 residues. With 4 bases clipped from V and 6 bases from J, the junction kept 2 bases outside the gene matches. Germline CDR1 reads MGHRA; CDR2 reads YSYEKL. The CDR3 region has the DNA TGCGCCAGCAGCCCCGGGACAGGGGGTCAGCCCCAGCATTTT. Translated, it gives CASSPGTGGQPQHF.

V is TRBV2 and J is TRBJ2-1; no firm D call. Trimming took off 1 base at V and 0 bases at J, with 7 bases between the two ends. In germline, CDR1 is SNHLY, CDR2 FYNNEI. This CDR3 is 15 amino acids long. CDR3 protein: CASSEDGSSYNEQFF. CDR3 bases: TGTGCCAGCAGTGAAGACGGGTCCTCCTACAATGAGCAGTTCTTC.

The V call is TRBV13, the J call TRBJ2-5; D remains ambiguous. Trimming left V 2 bases short and J 1 base short, with 5 bases between. The germline CDR1 and CDR2 sequences are PRHDT and FYEKMQ (reference sequence). CDR3 length: 13 residues. The DNA for the CDR3 is TGTGCCAGCAGCTTATTACCCCAAGAGACCCAGTACTTC. It codes for CASSLLPQETQYF.

The V call is TRBV11-2, the J call TRBJ2-3; the D is unclear. Germline V CDR1 and CDR2: SGHAT, FQNNGV. This CDR3 is built from 12 residues. Deletions cut 5 bases from V and 3 bases from J, with 6 bases between. The CDR3 DNA reads as TGTGCCAGCAGCCTTCCTACAGATACGCAGTATTTT. Its protein product is CASSLPTDTQYF.

This chain uses TRBV5-1 with TRBJ1-6; D uncertain. CDR3 length: 13 residues. Looked up from germline, CDR1 is SGHRS and CDR2 is YFSETQ. Trimming stripped 0 bases from V and 13 bases from J, with 11 bases between. The CDR3 coding sequence is TGCGCCAGCAGCTTGGCCAAGGCCTCGCCCCTCCACTTT. Residues: CASSLAKASPLHF.

This clone was detected once. The chain joins TRBV27 to TRBJ2-7, with TRBD2 as a possible D gene (5 bases). This CDR3 has 13 residues. V dropped 5 bases and J dropped 7 bases, with 15 bases sitting between them. Germline V lookup: CDR1 MNHEY, CDR2 SMNVEV (reference sequence). The CDR3 nucleotides are TGTGCCAGCAGTCCCACTAGTCTTTGGGAGCAGTACTTC. Translated: CASSPTSLWEQYF.

This chain joins TRBV15 and TRBJ1-3, with a possible D match to TRBD1 (5 bases). V was pared by 0 bases and J by 4 bases, with 10 bases between. Germline-derived CDR1 and CDR2 are LNHNV and YYDKDF (reference sequence). The CDR3 covers 15 residues. The CDR3 sequence is CATSRDRDRGNTIYF. The CDR3 nucleotides read TGTGCCACCAGCAGAGACAGGGATCGAGGAAACACCATATATTTT.